These 2 T cell receptor beta chains originate from one sample sequenced in a study of blood T cell repertoires in COVID-19. Sequenced by immunoSEQ multiplex PCR; TCRdb stores in-frame clones only, minus some. The sample lists approximately 190,000 clones, roughly 84% occurring once. Sequencing used PBMCs or T cells enriched from blood (not recorded which). The source is a woman aged 25 to 45 who had been exposed to COVID-19.

The chain recombines TRBV4-2 with TRBJ2-3, with 11 bases that match TRBD1. The CDR3 length is 16 residues. V was pared by 3 bases and J by 3 bases, with 5 bases of the junction left unmatched. Per the germline V gene, CDR1 is LGHNA and CDR2 is YNFKEQ. The CDR3 region has the DNA TGTGCCAGCAGCCATGCCGGGACAGGGGGAACAGATACGCAGTATTTT. Translation: CASSHAGTGGTDTQYF.

Of note for this clone: The sample carries other DNA sequences with the same CDR3. V and J are TRBV7-2 and TRBJ1-6; TRBD1 matches 7 bases. The germline V gene encodes CDR1 SGHTA and CDR2 FQGNSA. The CDR3 runs to 13 residues. Trimming cost V 0 bases and J 10 bases; bases outside gene matches: 0. The CDR3 is CASSLAGGSPLHF. CDR3 nucleotide sequence: TGTGCCAGCAGCTTAGCAGGGGGCTCACCCCTCCACTTT.